Presented here are 26 T cell receptor beta chains from one specimen sequenced in a study of cytomegalovirus exposure and HLA in healthy donors. PCR employed 60 Vbeta and 13 Jbeta primers. TCRdb keeps only in-frame clones here, not all; method: immunoSEQ multiplex PCR. In the table there are around 80,000 clones, around 70% of which are singletons. Input material: PBMCs. Source of these receptors: a man aged 35 to 55 in good health and CMV-seropositive.

The chain joins TRBV2 to TRBJ2-1, with 9 bases matching TRBD1. Trimming took 6 bases from V and 8 from J; bases not matched to a gene: 5. The CDR3 extends over 13 amino acids. The germline V gene has CDR1 SNHLY and CDR2 FYNNEI. The CDR3 nucleotides are TGTGCCAGCAGCCGGGACAGGGACTATGAGCAGTTCTTC. Amino acids: CASSRDRDYEQFF.

This chain uses TRBV5-5 with TRBJ1-1; D is undetermined. The CDR3 is made up of 15 amino acids. Per germline, CDR1 SGHKS and CDR2 YYEKEE (reference sequence). V was clipped by 0 bases and J by 1 base, with 10 bases between them. CDR3 nucleotide sequence: TGTGCCAGCAGCTTGGGCGGGTTTCCGAACACTGAAGCTTTCTTT. It encodes CASSLGGFPNTEAFF.

The chain is built from TRBV10-1 and TRBJ2-1; D not resolved. The V end lost 2 bases, the J end lost 0 bases, and 11 bases lay between the germline ends. CDR1 WNHNN and CDR2 SYGVQD come from the germline V gene (reference sequence). This CDR3 comprises 16 residues. The CDR3 reads CASSEIRFSSYNEQFF. The CDR3 DNA reads as TGCGCCAGCAGTGAGATCAGGTTTAGCTCCTACAATGAGCAGTTCTTC.

The rearrangement uses TRBV27 and TRBJ1-1; possibly TRBD1 for D (6 bases). Germline V gives CDR1 MNHEY, CDR2 SMNVEV (reference sequence). V was trimmed by 2 bases and J by 1 base, leaving 14 bases between them. This CDR3 is 16 amino acids long. CDR3 nucleotide sequence: TGTGCCAGCAGTTTACTCGGGGGGGCAGGGAACACTGAAGCTTTCTTT. Amino acid sequence: CASSLLGGAGNTEAFF.

The V and J genes are TRBV5-4 and TRBJ1-5, with D tentatively TRBD1 (5 bases). Germline CDR1 and CDR2: SGHNT and YYREEE (reference sequence). This CDR3 has 14 residues. V lost 1 base to trimming and J lost 5 bases, with 10 bases between them. The CDR3 spells CASSLSGKDQPQHF. DNA for the CDR3: TGTGCCAGCAGCTTGTCAGGGAAGGATCAGCCCCAGCATTTT.

The J gene is TRBJ2-5, the V gene TRBV6-5, with 9 bases fitting TRBD1. The end of the DNA aligns better with TRBJ2-7, so the J call may be wrong. The CDR3 has 13 residues. Germline CDR1 MNHEY, CDR2 SVGAGI. The CDR3 is CASSRTGAYEQYF. The DNA for the CDR3 is TGTGCCAGCAGCCGGACAGGGGCTTACGAGCAGTACTTC.

A few counts support this clone. The rearrangement joins TRBV28 to TRBJ2-7; 9 bases are shared with TRBD1. The trim removed 6 bases at V and 2 bases at J, leaving 14 bases unmatched. Germline loops: CDR1 MDHEN, CDR2 SYDVKM. There are 17 residues in the CDR3. This chain's CDR3 is CASRPTRDRERTYEQYF. The CDR3 nucleotides read TGTGCCAGCAGACCTACCCGGGACAGGGAAAGAACCTACGAGCAGTACTTC.

This sequence joins TRBV6-6 and TRBJ2-7; tentative D call: TRBD2 (5 bases). The V end was cut by 5 bases, the J end by 4 bases, with 15 bases between. From germline, CDR1 is MNHNY and CDR2 SVGAGI (reference sequence). The length of the CDR3 is 14 residues. CDR3 bases: TGTGCCAGCAGTGTTTCGGGGTCGATTTACGAGCAGTACTTC. Amino acids: CASSVSGSIYEQYF.

The chain couples TRBV28 to TRBJ1-2; maybe TRBD1 (5 bases). V gave up 2 bases and J gave up 3 bases, with 7 bases separating them. Per germline, CDR1 MDHEN and CDR2 SYDVKM. CDR3 length: 13 amino acids. CDR3 sequence reads: CASSLGRDYGYTF. The CDR3 nucleotides read TGTGCCAGCAGTTTAGGCAGGGACTATGGCTACACCTTC.

This chain joins TRBV30 and TRBJ2-7, with D maybe TRBD2 (5 bases). Germline CDR1 GTSNPN, CDR2 SVGIG (reference sequence). Trimming left V 5 bases short and J 13 bases short, with 18 bases between. The CDR3 length is 11 residues. In DNA form, the CDR3 reads TGTGCCTGGGGCAGAGCGGATCGCAACTACTTC. Translated: CAWGRADRNYF.

CDR3 loop: CASSPGFGRRVYEQYF. The DNA of the CDR3 is TGTGCCAGCAGCCCTGGGTTCGGTCGGAGAGTATACGAGCAGTACTTC. The chain links TRBV5-6 to TRBJ2-7; D ambiguous. Germline V gene lookup returns CDR1 SGHDT and CDR2 YYEEEE. The CDR3 spans 16 residues. The V end was cut by 4 bases, the J end by 4 bases, with 21 bases between.

The chain combines TRBV15 with TRBJ1-4; D not resolved. Trimming removed 1 base at V and 10 bases at J, with 19 bases between. Germline V gives CDR1 LNHNV, CDR2 YYDKDF (reference sequence). The CDR3 covers 16 residues. The CDR3 protein is CATSRVFGKEGVKLFF. CDR3 sequence (DNA): TGTGCCACCAGCAGAGTTTTTGGAAAAGAGGGTGTAAAACTGTTTTTT.

The J gene is TRBJ1-2, the V gene TRBV18; a weak D match, TRBD1 (6 bases). The germline V gene has CDR1 KGHSH and CDR2 LQKENI. The CDR3 extends over 15 amino acids. With 3 bases removed from V and 3 bases from J, the gap between germline ends came to 14 bases. The CDR3 protein is CASSPAGQIDYGYTF. The CDR3 coding sequence is TGTGCCAGCTCACCTGCCGGACAGATAGACTATGGCTACACCTTC. The entire variable domain, with the rest obtained from reference TRBV18 and TRBJ1-2, is as follows: NAGVMQNPRHLVRRRGQEARLRCSPMKGHSHVYWYRQLPEEGLKFMVYLQKENIIDESGMPKERFSAEFPKEGPSILRIQQVVRGDSAAYFCASSPAGQIDYGYTFGSGTRLTVV.

The chain recombines TRBV30 with TRBJ2-7; D unclear. Per the germline V gene, CDR1 is GTSNPN and CDR2 is SVGIG (reference sequence). CDR3 size: 11 residues. Trimming pared 3 bases from V and 3 bases from J, leaving 6 bases between. CDR3 sequence reads: CAWSANYEQYF. DNA for the CDR3: TGTGCCTGGAGCGCTAACTACGAGCAGTACTTC.

The gene calls are TRBV9 and TRBJ2-7; 9 nucleotides align to TRBD1. The CDR3 consists of 14 residues. With V trimmed by 4 bases and J by 6 bases, 8 bases remained unmatched. CDR1 is SGDLS, CDR2 YYNGEE, per germline. The CDR3 region is CASSQGQGRGEQYF. The CDR3 DNA reads TGTGCCAGCAGCCAGGGACAGGGAAGGGGCGAGCAGTACTTC.

This clone came up a few times. This rearrangement joins TRBV19 to TRBJ2-7; possibly TRBD2 for D (6 bases). The CDR3 loop spans 15 amino acids. Germline values: CDR1 LNHDA, CDR2 SQIVND (reference sequence). Trimming took 5 bases from V and 3 from J, leaving 17 bases between them. CDR3 coding DNA: TGTGCCAGTAGTTTAACCGGGACTGGGAACTACGAGCAGTACTTC. Protein sequence: CASSLTGTGNYEQYF.

This clone appeared a few times. The V gene is TRBV29-1, the J gene TRBJ2-4; TRBD2 matches 7 bases. In germline, CDR1 is SQVTM, CDR2 ANQGSEA. The length of the CDR3 is 14 residues. The V gene end was trimmed by 4 bases and the J gene end by 1 base; junction bases not matched to a gene: 4. CDR3 protein: CSVGPTSAKNIQYF. The CDR3 DNA follows: TGCAGCGTTGGTCCGACTAGCGCCAAAAACATTCAGTACTTC.

This clone was recorded a few times. The rearrangement joins TRBV9 to TRBJ1-2; D remains ambiguous. Per the germline V gene, CDR1 is SGDLS and CDR2 is YYNGEE. V was cut by 0 bases and J by 5 bases, with 23 bases left in between. This CDR3 contains 18 residues. The CDR3 spells CASSVGGSGSNHLYGYTF. DNA of the CDR3: TGTGCCAGCAGCGTAGGAGGGTCAGGCTCCAACCATTTGTATGGCTACACCTTC.

This clone was detected once. The CDR3 region has the DNA TGTGCCAGCACCCGGGGGGACGGCTACACCTTC. Protein: CASTRGDGYTF. The chain couples TRBV6-6 to TRBJ1-2; D might be TRBD1 (5 bases). Looked up from germline, CDR1 is MNHNY and CDR2 is SVGAGI (reference sequence). The CDR3 is made up of 11 amino acids. V was clipped by 7 bases and J by 8 bases, with 11 bases between them.

This chain uses TRBV2 with TRBJ2-7; 11 bases align to TRBD1. The CDR3 contains 16 residues. Germline trimming cut 4 bases from V and 3 bases from J; bases unmatched to any gene: 8. In germline, CDR1 is SNHLY, CDR2 FYNNEI. For the CDR3, the DNA is TGTGCCAGCAGTGGGCCGGGGACAGGGGGTATCTACGAGCAGTACTTC. It is translated as CASSGPGTGGIYEQYF.

This chain joins TRBV19 and TRBJ2-3; 10 bases are shared with TRBD2. The CDR3 length is 15 residues. After removal of 6 bases from V and 1 base from J, the junction contained 4 bases not matched to a gene. CDR1 and CDR2 from the germline V gene are LNHDA and SQIVND (reference sequence). This CDR3 is CASSLLAGGTDTQYF. The DNA for the CDR3 is TGTGCCAGTAGCCTGCTAGCGGGAGGCACAGATACGCAGTATTTT.

This chain links TRBV2 with TRBJ2-5, with 8 nucleotides matching TRBD2. CDR3 length: 16 amino acids. The germline V gene encodes CDR1 SNHLY and CDR2 FYNNEI. V was clipped by 1 base and J by 5 bases; unmatched bases: 9. CDR3 in DNA: TGTGCCAGCAGTGAAGAGGCAGCGGGGGTGTCTGAGACCCAGTACTTC. Translated: CASSEEAAGVSETQYF.

V usage is TRBV9 and J usage is TRBJ1-2; D possibly corresponds to TRBD1 (6 bases). Germline CDR1 and CDR2: SGDLS and YYNGEE. V lost 4 bases to trimming and J lost 8 bases, with 18 bases between them. This CDR3 has 14 amino acids. The CDR3 protein is CASSTPLGGEGYTF. As DNA, the CDR3 is TGTGCCAGCAGCACCCCCCTTGGGGGCGAAGGCTACACCTTC.

This chain links TRBV7-9 with TRBJ1-6; the match to TRBD1 covers 9 bases. The CDR3 runs to 17 residues. Per the germline V gene, CDR1 is SEHNR and CDR2 is FQNEAQ (reference sequence). V lost 5 bases to trimming and J lost 5 bases; unmatched junction nucleotides: 10. CDR3 region: CASSRSPGTGHNSPLHF. The CDR3 DNA reads as TGTGCCAGCAGCCGGAGCCCCGGGACAGGGCATAATTCACCCCTCCACTTT.

The table lists this clone with a count of one. J is TRBJ2-7 and V is TRBV7-9, with 8 bases fitting TRBD2. The CDR3 has 13 residues. Germline V gene sequence: CDR1 SEHNR, CDR2 FQNEAQ (reference sequence). The trim removed 7 bases at V and 4 bases at J, leaving 6 bases unmatched. This CDR3 reads CASTGGGSYEQYF. The CDR3 nucleotides read TGTGCCAGCACAGGCGGGGGGTCTTACGAGCAGTACTTC.

The chain joins TRBV21-1 to TRBJ2-7; TRBD1, the table's D call, lacks a check against the DNA. TRBV21-1 is noted as a pseudogene. The CDR3 spans 15 residues. CDR3 sequence: CASSNPSVPSYEQYF. The CDR3 DNA sequence: TGTGCCAGCAGCAACCCCAGTGTTCCCTCCTACGAGCAGTACTTC.